A selection of T cell receptor beta chains follows, all from one sample in a study of blood T cells in healthy people across ages. TCRdb re-called the 5' RACE reads through MiXCR, storing one row per CDR3 protein. The sample includes more than 1,000,000 distinct CDR3 sequences, roughly a quarter of them seen just once. The sample also formed part of further work on T cells of mothers and their children.

Sequences were obtained from blood. These receptor sequences come from a girl aged 2 to 10 in good health. Each CDR3 is given with its conserved first and last residue. The D gene is left open where the match is weak. Clone size is shown for a subset of rows, as once, few, many or a class of expanded clone.

abundance,d_gene,v_gene,j_gene,CDR3aa,CDR3nt
-,-,TRBV7-2,TRBJ2-2,CASSLALRAFPGELFF,TGTGCCAGCAGCTTAGCGTTGAGGGCTTTTCCCGGGGAGCTGTTTTTT
few,-,TRBV3-1,TRBJ2-5,CASSQDWLAQYF,TGTGCCAGCAGCCAAGATTGGTTGGCCCAGTACTTC
-,-,TRBV21-1,TRBJ2-7,CAISDRLLYLSYEQYF,TGTGCCATCTCGGACAGGCTGCTTTACTTATCCTACGAGCAGTACTTC
-,TRBD2,TRBV7-9,TRBJ2-2,CASSLVASGANTGELFF,TGTGCCAGCAGCTTAGTAGCTAGCGGGGCGAACACCGGGGAGCTGTTTTTT
-,-,TRBV29-1,TRBJ2-7,CSVEEGSSYEQYF,TGTAGCGTTGAAGAGGGATCCTCCTACGAGCAGTACTTC
few,-,TRBV3-1,TRBJ1-4,CASSQARPTNEKLFF,TGTGCCAGCAGCCAAGCTAGGCCGACGAATGAAAAACTGTTTTTT
few,TRBD2,TRBV28,TRBJ2-1,CASSSTSVNEQFF,TGTGCCAGCAGTTCGACTAGCGTCAATGAGCAGTTCTTC
-,-,TRBV10-1,TRBJ2-3,CASSDPNTDTQYF,TGCGCCAGCAGTGACCCCAACACAGATACGCAGTATTTT
-,TRBD2,TRBV10-3,TRBJ2-3,CAISGPGLADSTDTQYF,TGTGCCATCAGTGGCCCCGGCCTAGCGGACAGCACAGATACGCAGTATTTT
-,TRBD2,TRBV20-1,TRBJ2-7,CSARDLGLAGGAEQYF,TGCAGTGCTAGAGATTTGGGACTAGCGGGAGGTGCCGAGCAGTACTTC
few,-,TRBV7-9,TRBJ2-5,CASQTLGETQYF,TGTGCCAGTCAGACACTTGGGGAGACCCAGTACTTC
few,-,TRBV7-9,TRBJ2-1,CASIRIGQGRFDEQFF,TGTGCCAGCATTAGGATTGGGCAGGGCCGTTTTGATGAGCAGTTCTTC
-,-,TRBV4-1,TRBJ2-7,CASSPLLGPSYEQYF,TGCGCCAGCAGCCCTCTACTGGGGCCTTCCTACGAGCAGTACTTC
-,-,TRBV27,TRBJ1-1,CASRQGREAFF,TGTGCCAGCAGGCAGGGCCGTGAAGCTTTCTTT
-,-,TRBV29-1,TRBJ1-2,CSALGGITGYTF,TGCAGCGCCCTCGGAGGCATAACGGGCTACACCTTC
-,-,TRBV6-2/TRBV6-3,TRBJ2-7,CASSWGGPYEQYF,TGTGCCAGCAGTTGGGGCGGACCCTACGAGCAGTACTTC
many,-,TRBV9,TRBJ2-3,CASSTPLVTPTDTQYF,TGTGCCAGCAGCACCCCACTGGTCACCCCCACAGATACGCAGTATTTT
-,-,TRBV6-1,TRBJ1-2,CASSFTTDNYGYTF,TGTGCCAGCAGTTTCACGACGGATAACTATGGCTACACCTTC
-,-,TRBV29-1,TRBJ1-2,CSVGTGSFYGYTF,TGCAGCGTTGGTACAGGGTCCTTCTATGGCTACACCTTC
-,-,TRBV7-2,TRBJ2-4,CASSSPGTGNIQYF,TGTGCCAGCAGCTCACCCGGGACTGGAAACATCCAGTACTTC
few,-,TRBV28,TRBJ2-7,CASSFGDRREYEQYF,TGTGCCAGCAGTTTTGGAGACAGGCGAGAATACGAGCAGTACTTC
-,-,TRBV20-1,TRBJ1-5,CSAREGPDQPQHF,TGCAGTGCTAGAGAAGGGCCCGATCAGCCCCAGCATTTT
-,-,TRBV29-1,TRBJ1-2,CSVGGASARNGYTF,TGCAGCGTTGGGGGGGCGTCGGCGAGGAATGGCTACACCTTC
-,-,TRBV7-9,TRBJ2-1,CASSLGPWAHNEQFF,TGTGCCAGCAGCTTAGGCCCGTGGGCACACAATGAGCAGTTCTTC
-,-,TRBV20-1,TRBJ2-5,CSAALKETQYF,TGCAGTGCTGCCCTTAAAGAGACCCAGTACTTC
-,-,TRBV29-1,TRBJ1-4,CSALPATNEKLFF,TGCAGCGCGCTCCCCGCAACTAATGAAAAACTGTTTTTT
-,-,TRBV29-1,TRBJ2-5,CSVYAVQETQYF,TGCAGCGTATACGCCGTTCAAGAGACCCAGTACTTC
-,-,TRBV7-9,TRBJ2-7,CASSLESPQYF,TGTGCCAGCAGCTTAGAGTCCCCGCAGTACTTC
-,-,TRBV28,TRBJ2-1,CASSFPRQWSSNEQFF,TGTGCCAGCAGTTTCCCCCGACAGTGGTCGAGCAATGAGCAGTTCTTC
-,-,TRBV18,TRBJ1-2,CASSPPTDTNYGYTF,TGTGCCAGCTCACCTCCGACAGATACGAACTATGGCTACACCTTC
few,-,TRBV4-3,TRBJ2-5,CASSPQVGTYQETQYF,TGCGCCAGCAGCCCACAAGTTGGCACGTACCAAGAGACCCAGTACTTC
-,-,TRBV12-3/TRBV12-4,TRBJ1-6,CASRPPGVGSPLHF,TGTGCCAGCAGGCCCCCGGGTGTCGGGTCACCCCTCCACTTT
-,TRBD2,TRBV4-2,TRBJ2-1,CASSQDSASGRANEQFF,TGTGCCAGCAGCCAAGATTCGGCGAGCGGGAGGGCCAATGAGCAGTTCTTC
-,-,TRBV9,TRBJ1-1,CASSATGGFEAFF,TGTGCCAGCAGCGCCACCGGAGGGTTTGAAGCTTTCTTT
few,-,TRBV6-1,TRBJ2-3,CASSGARSGVDTDTQYF,TGTGCCAGCTCGGGCGCTAGATCGGGGGTTGACACAGATACGCAGTATTTT
few,-,TRBV7-3,TRBJ2-1,CASSSGDGTYNEQFF,TGTGCCAGCAGTTCCGGGGACGGGACCTACAATGAGCAGTTCTTC
few,-,TRBV11-2,TRBJ2-4,CASSLDPGLINIQYF,TGTGCCAGCAGCTTAGATCCAGGACTAATCAACATTCAGTACTTC
-,TRBD1,TRBV7-3,TRBJ2-1,CASSLTYGTAYNEQFF,TGTGCCAGCAGCTTAACATACGGGACAGCTTACAATGAGCAGTTCTTC
-,TRBD2,TRBV6-1,TRBJ2-5,CASSESTSGIEETQYF,TGTGCCAGCAGTGAATCGACTAGCGGGATTGAAGAGACCCAGTACTTC
few,-,TRBV20-1,TRBJ2-1,CSASRLAISYNEQFF,TGCAGTGCAAGCCGGCTAGCGATCTCCTACAATGAGCAGTTCTTC
few,-,TRBV7-9,TRBJ1-1,CASSAGNPNAEAFF,TGTGCCAGCAGTGCTGGGAATCCGAACGCTGAAGCTTTCTTT
-,-,TRBV10-3,TRBJ1-1,CAIRPTAGGEAFF,TGTGCCATCAGGCCAACGGCAGGAGGTGAAGCTTTCTTT
-,-,TRBV20-1,TRBJ1-4,CSASDSFNEKLFF,TGCAGTGCTTCAGACAGCTTTAATGAAAAACTGTTTTTT
few,-,TRBV7-8,TRBJ2-7,CASTLGNTYEQYF,TGTGCCAGCACCCTCGGAAACACCTACGAGCAGTACTTC
-,-,TRBV5-1,TRBJ1-1,CASSFGFTVLNYPPNNSEAFF,TGCGCCAGCAGCTTCGGGTTTACAGTTCTTAATTATCCACCGAACAACTCTGAAGCTTTCTTT
-,-,TRBV6-2/TRBV6-3,TRBJ2-1,CASSYSGTASSYNEQFF,TGTGCCAGCAGTTACTCTGGGACTGCCAGCTCCTACAATGAGCAGTTCTTC
-,TRBD1,TRBV7-8,TRBJ1-5,CASSSLQGAGQPQHF,TGTGCCAGCAGCTCATTACAGGGGGCAGGTCAGCCCCAGCATTTT
-,TRBD2,TRBV10-3,TRBJ2-7,CAISDPRRIAGDEQYF,TGTGCCATCAGTGACCCTCGTCGGATAGCGGGAGACGAGCAGTACTTC
-,TRBD2,TRBV9,TRBJ2-5,CASSPRTSHETQYF,TGTGCCAGCAGCCCCCGGACTAGCCATGAGACCCAGTACTTC
-,-,TRBV7-4,TRBJ1-5,CASSSKMGTGSLSAQPQHF,TGTGCCAGCAGCTCCAAAATGGGTACCGGGTCTCTAAGTGCCCAGCCCCAGCATTTT
few,TRBD1,TRBV6-2/TRBV6-3,TRBJ1-1,CASSPQTGALMNTEAFF,TGTGCCAGCAGCCCCCAGACAGGGGCCCTCATGAACACTGAAGCTTTCTTT
-,-,TRBV29-1,TRBJ1-4,CSVGLLNEKLFF,TGCAGCGTGGGACTGCTCAATGAAAAACTGTTTTTT
-,-,TRBV10-3,TRBJ2-1,CAIRTGTHNEQFF,TGTGCCATCAGGACCGGGACTCACAATGAGCAGTTCTTC
few,TRBD2,TRBV4-2,TRBJ2-1,CASSQTSGTYNEQFF,TGTGCCAGCAGCCAGACTAGCGGGACGTACAATGAGCAGTTCTTC
-,-,TRBV25-1,TRBJ1-4,CASSDAASEEKLFF,TGTGCCAGCAGTGACGCCGCCTCGGAGGAAAAACTGTTTTTT